This T cell receptor beta chain was recorded in a study of OX40 agonist ivuxolimab in advanced cancers. Turning to the study itself: Patients with hepatocellular carcinoma, melanoma, renal cell or head and neck cancer made up the dose-escalation patients. Among those treated, three patients had partial responses, one with hepatocellular carcinoma and two with cutaneous melanoma. Points from the study as a whole: In the expanded peripheral T cells, antigen specificity was never determined.

TCRdb's copy holds only in-frame clones and misses some; the assay was immunoSEQ multiplex PCR. The data show some 39,000 clones, 79% seen once. Concerning this clone itself: The antigen is unknown.

Per the germline V gene, CDR1 is MGHRA and CDR2 is YSYEKL. The CDR3 loop spans 17 amino acids. Sample: CD4+ or CD8+ T cells sorted from blood, taken in a trial of the OX40 agonist ivuxolimab. This chain joins TRBV4-1 and TRBJ2-5, with 10 nucleotides matching TRBD2. The DNA end is a closer match to TRBJ2-7, so the J assignment may be wrong. This receptor was obtained from an adult with an advanced solid tumor such as melanoma, head and neck, liver or kidney cancer. The CDR3: CASSQPIAGGPTYEQYF. For the CDR3, the DNA is TGCGCCAGCAGCCAACCAATAGCGGGGGGCCCCACCTACGAGCAGTACTTC.